Each of the 27 T cell receptor beta chains below was sequenced from the same sample in a study of CD8 T cells in ankylosing spondylitis. TCRdb reprocessed the 5' RACE reads with MiXCR, giving one entry per CDR3 protein. The table lists about 540,000 distinct CDR3 sequences, 10% to 15% of them singletons, with about 6.8% in the top ten. These TCRs' antigens remain unknown. Findings and caveats of the study: There was a TCR beta motif, made of 7 to 9 highly homologous variants, that appeared characteristic of ankylosing spondylitis blood.

Source material: blood, either unsorted or a sorted T cell fraction (not recorded which). The origin of the receptors is a male donor with ankylosing spondylitis.

V usage is TRBV2 and J usage is TRBJ2-1; TRBD1 matches 9 bases. Trimming cost V 7 bases and J 1 base; bases outside gene matches: 5. Germline CDR1 and CDR2: SNHLY and FYNNEI. CDR3 length: 15 residues. CDR3 sequence reads: CASMRGTGSYNEQFF. The CDR3 nucleotides read TGTGCCAGCATGAGGGGGACAGGGTCCTACAATGAGCAGTTCTTC.

V gene TRBV19 combines with J gene TRBJ2-7, with a possible D match to TRBD2 (6 bases). V lost 5 bases and J 0 bases, leaving 14 bases between the germline ends. Germline CDR1 LNHDA, CDR2 SQIVND (reference sequence). This CDR3 region has 15 residues. In DNA, the CDR3 is TGTGCCAGTAGTGCCTCTAGCGCGAGCTCCTACGAGCAGTACTTC. It is translated as CASSASSASSYEQYF.

This clonotype appeared a few times. The chain is built from TRBV5-1 and TRBJ2-5; 7 bases map to TRBD2. CDR1 and CDR2 from the germline V gene are SGHRS and YFSETQ. This CDR3 has 16 amino acids. The V gene end was trimmed by 0 bases and the J gene end by 4 bases; junction bases not matched to a gene: 9. The CDR3 region is CASSLGSLAAGETQYF. CDR3 nucleotide sequence: TGCGCCAGCAGCTTGGGCTCCCTAGCGGCTGGAGAGACCCAGTACTTC.

The genes are TRBV11-2 and TRBJ2-5, with D unresolved. The V end was cut by 5 bases, the J end by 5 bases, with 12 bases between. The CDR3 is 13 residues long. Per the germline V gene, CDR1 is SGHAT and CDR2 is FQNNGV. CDR3 sequence (DNA): TGTGCCAGCAGCCTCAACGTCCTCGAGACCCAGTACTTC. Translating it yields CASSLNVLETQYF.

This clonotype was seen ten or more times. The chain joins TRBV20-1 to TRBJ2-1; TRBD2 aligns across 7 bases. The V and J ends lost 4 bases and 0 bases, in that order; junction bases with no gene match: 3. The CDR3 sequence is 14 residues long. CDR1 is DFQATT, CDR2 SNEGSKA, per germline (reference sequence). The chain's CDR3 is CSATASGSYNEQFF. Written as DNA, the CDR3 is TGCAGTGCTACAGCTAGCGGCTCCTACAATGAGCAGTTCTTC.

This clonotype was seen more than once but under ten times. J is TRBJ1-2 and V is TRBV10-3; D perhaps matches TRBD1 (6 bases). CDR1 and CDR2 (germline): ENHRY, SYGVKD. CDR3 length: 12 residues. V was clipped by 2 bases and J by 7 bases, with 8 bases between them. The CDR3 protein is CAISEKGVGYTF. For the CDR3, the DNA is TGTGCCATCAGTGAGAAGGGGGTTGGCTACACCTTC.

The V and J genes are TRBV5-1 and TRBJ1-1; no clear D. The CDR3 contains 12 residues. Between the trimmed V and J ends, which lost 2 bases and 6 bases, there was a span of 8 bases. Germline V gene sequence: CDR1 SGHRS, CDR2 YFSETQ. CDR3 sequence: CASSFSDAEAFF. DNA of the CDR3: TGCGCCAGCAGCTTCTCTGACGCTGAAGCTTTCTTT.

The V call is TRBV7-9, the J call TRBJ2-3; perhaps TRBD1 as D (5 bases). V lost 5 bases and J lost 10, with 10 bases in between. Germline CDR1 and CDR2: SEHNR and FQNEAQ (reference sequence). The CDR3 extends over 11 amino acids. The CDR3 DNA reads as TGTGCCAGCAGCCCAGGGCGATCGCAGTATTTT. Its translation is CASSPGRSQYF.

The chain uses TRBV29-1 and TRBJ2-4; TRBD1 matches 10 bases. Germline-derived CDR1 and CDR2 are SQVTM and ANQGSEA. V lost 4 bases, J lost 5 bases, and 2 bases stayed unmatched. This CDR3 is built from 13 residues. CDR3 amino acids: CSVGGTGENIQYF. The CDR3 DNA is TGCAGCGTTGGAGGGACAGGGGAAAACATTCAGTACTTC.

The rearrangement links TRBV4-2 to TRBJ1-1; 10 bases map to TRBD1. The CDR3 has 16 residues. Losses at the gene ends were 4 bases for V and 3 bases for J; bases not matched to a gene: 8. Germline CDR1 and CDR2: LGHNA and YNFKEQ. CDR3 amino acids: CASSLPRGTGDTEAFF. CDR3 sequence (DNA): TGTGCCAGCAGCCTCCCTAGGGGGACAGGGGACACTGAAGCTTTCTTT.

V and J are TRBV27 and TRBJ2-2, with TRBD2 matching 11 bases. Germline V CDR1 and CDR2: MNHEY, SMNVEV (reference sequence). The V segment lost 2 bases and the J segment 4 bases; nucleotides outside the gene matches: 9. This CDR3 is built from 18 residues. CDR3 residues: CASSLMPTSGSGTGELFF. Written as DNA, the CDR3 is TGTGCCAGCAGTTTAATGCCAACTAGCGGGAGCGGCACCGGGGAGCTGTTTTTT.

This clonotype was counted only a few times. The chain has TRBV6-5 and TRBJ2-5; TRBD2 is a possible D gene (6 bases). Germline CDR1 is MNHEY and CDR2 is SVGAGI. The CDR3 spans 12 residues. V was pared by 7 bases and J by 9 bases, with 15 bases between. DNA of the CDR3: TGTGCCAGCACTACTCCCCCGGGGGCCCAGTACTTC. Amino acids: CASTTPPGAQYF.

This clonotype came up a few times. The rearrangement joins TRBV20-1 to TRBJ2-5; the match to TRBD2 covers 10 bases. The CDR3 has 15 residues. Looked up from germline, CDR1 is DFQATT and CDR2 is SNEGSKA (reference sequence). V trimming: 5 bases; J trimming: 2 bases; junction bases outside the gene matches: 8. CDR3 in amino acids: CSAPRLAGLQETQYF. CDR3 sequence (DNA): TGCAGTGCTCCCCGACTAGCGGGTCTTCAAGAGACCCAGTACTTC.

The rearrangement uses TRBV6-1 and TRBJ1-2, with 7 nucleotides matching TRBD1. CDR1 and CDR2 from the germline V gene are MNHNS and SASEGT. The CDR3 runs 16 residues. With 7 bases clipped from V and 4 bases from J, the junction kept 15 bases outside the gene matches. CDR3 protein: CASTPLGTVSLYGYTF. The CDR3 DNA is TGTGCCAGCACCCCATTAGGGACAGTTAGTCTCTATGGCTACACCTTC.

This clonotype came up a few times. V usage is TRBV24-1 and J usage is TRBJ2-5; 12 bases align to TRBD2. V trimming: 3 bases; J trimming: 1 base; junction bases outside the gene matches: 8. The CDR3 extends over 18 amino acids. Germline V lookup: CDR1 KGHDR, CDR2 SFDVKD. CDR3 nucleotide sequence: TGTGCCACCAGTGATCCTAGCGGGAGGGCCCAAATCCAAGAGACCCAGTACTTC. It yields the protein CATSDPSGRAQIQETQYF.

This clonotype has a handful of counts. This chain joins TRBV7-7 and TRBJ2-5, with 9 nucleotides matching TRBD1. Germline V gene sequence: CDR1 SSHAT, CDR2 FNYEAQ (reference sequence). The CDR3 contains 13 residues. V was clipped by 5 bases and J by 4 bases; unmatched bases: 2. The CDR3 here is CASSRDRAETQYF. CDR3 DNA sequence: TGTGCCAGCAGCAGGGACAGGGCAGAGACCCAGTACTTC.

This clonotype was detected a few times. The junction departs from germline at one end; a sequencing error may be responsible. The V and J genes are TRBV20-1 and TRBJ1-5, with a tentative D call TRBD1 (6 bases). The germline CDR1 and CDR2 sequences are DFQATT and SNEGSKA (reference sequence). This CDR3 contains 15 residues. The CDR3 region is CSAREESNRVQPQHF. CDR3 in DNA: TGCAGTGCTCGAGAAGAATCGAACAGGGTCCAGCCCCAGCATTTT.

This clonotype has more than one count but fewer than ten. V and J are TRBV7-6 and TRBJ2-1; D perhaps matches TRBD2 (6 bases). Trimming left V 5 bases short and J 5 bases short, with 16 bases between. The CDR3 is 15 residues long. CDR1 is SGHVS, CDR2 FNYEAQ, per germline. The CDR3 spells CASSLRVAVDNEQFF. The CDR3 region has the DNA TGTGCCAGCAGCCTCCGGGTAGCGGTGGACAATGAGCAGTTCTTC.

The J gene is TRBJ2-7, the V gene TRBV7-9, with D tentatively TRBD2 (6 bases). The V gene's germline CDR1 is SEHNR and CDR2 FQNEAQ (reference sequence). There are 15 residues in the CDR3. Trimming took 3 bases from V and 5 from J, leaving 17 bases between them. DNA of the CDR3: TGTGCCAGCAGCTTGGGTGGAGGGTTGGAAGACGAGCAGTACGTC. It encodes CASSLGGGLEDEQYV.

This clonotype appeared many times. DNA of the CDR3: TGTGCCATCAGTGAGTCAGCCAATGAGCAGTTCTTC. It codes for CAISESANEQFF. The chain recombines TRBV10-3 with TRBJ2-1, with D unresolved. The CDR3 is 12 residues long. From germline, CDR1 is ENHRY and CDR2 SYGVKD. Between the trimmed V and J ends, which lost 0 bases and 6 bases, there was a span of 3 bases.

This clonotype has a handful of counts. The chain carries TRBV11-2 and TRBJ1-5, with no clear D. CDR1 is SGHAT, CDR2 FQNNGV, per germline. Trimming cost V 1 base and J 4 bases, with 8 bases left between them. This CDR3 comprises 14 residues. CDR3 sequence: CASSLGATNQPQHF. DNA of the CDR3: TGTGCCAGCAGCTTAGGAGCGACTAATCAGCCCCAGCATTTT. The full variable domain, completed using reference TRBV11-2 and TRBJ1-5, is EAGVAQSPRYKIIEKRQSVAFWCNPISGHATLYWYQQILGQGPKLLIQFQNNGVVDDSQLPKDRFSAERLKGVDSTLKIQPAKLEDSAVYLCASSLGATNQPQHFGDGTRLSIL.

This clonotype was counted between two and nine times. The chain couples TRBV7-2 to TRBJ2-2; D not resolved. CDR1 SGHTA and CDR2 FQGNSA come from the germline V gene. The CDR3 length is 17 residues. V gave up 6 bases and J gave up 5 bases, with 22 bases separating them. Here the CDR3 reads CASSPPTSMGRTGELFF. The CDR3 DNA is TGTGCCAGCAGTCCCCCTACGTCCATGGGAAGAACCGGGGAGCTGTTTTTT.

The V and J genes are TRBV19 and TRBJ1-1, with a weak D call TRBD1 (6 bases). CDR1 is LNHDA, CDR2 SQIVND, per germline (reference sequence). The CDR3 runs 15 residues. The V and J ends lost 5 bases and 4 bases respectively, with 17 bases between them. The CDR3 reads CASSAQGGVGTEAFF. CDR3 DNA sequence: TGTGCCAGTAGTGCGCAAGGGGGGGTAGGCACTGAAGCTTTCTTT.

The CDR3 nucleotides are TGTGCCAGTACCGTCGGACTAGCGGGAGTCTACGAGCAGTACTTC. Protein: CASTVGLAGVYEQYF. The chain links TRBV19 to TRBJ2-7; TRBD2 matches at 13 bases. Trimming at V came to 7 bases and at J to 3 bases, leaving 6 bases not matched to a gene. The CDR3 contains 15 residues. Germline assignment: CDR1 LNHDA and CDR2 SQIVND (reference sequence).

This chain joins TRBV9 and TRBJ2-1, with no clear D. This CDR3 is built from 16 residues. Per germline, CDR1 SGDLS and CDR2 YYNGEE. The V end was cut by 0 bases, the J end by 0 bases, with 10 bases between. The CDR3 loop is CASSVDGYSSYNEQFF. For the CDR3, the DNA is TGTGCCAGCAGCGTAGATGGGTACAGCTCCTACAATGAGCAGTTCTTC.

The rearrangement uses TRBV11-2 and TRBJ2-7, with no clear D. V lost 7 bases and J 0 bases, leaving 16 bases between the germline ends. CDR1 and CDR2 from the germline V gene are SGHAT and FQNNGV. The CDR3 has 15 amino acids. CDR3 sequence reads: CASTRNKAGSYEQYF. As DNA, the CDR3 is TGTGCCAGCACCAGAAATAAGGCAGGCTCCTACGAGCAGTACTTC.

In its sample, this clonotype was seen a few times. This sequence joins TRBV28 and TRBJ1-4; D unclear. Trimming shortened V by 2 bases and J by 3 bases, and 13 bases separated the two germline ends. The CDR3 extends over 16 amino acids. Germline CDR1 MDHEN, CDR2 SYDVKM. The CDR3 protein is CASSLRQAVSNEKLFF. DNA of the CDR3: TGTGCCAGCAGTTTAAGGCAGGCAGTCTCTAATGAAAAACTGTTTTTT.